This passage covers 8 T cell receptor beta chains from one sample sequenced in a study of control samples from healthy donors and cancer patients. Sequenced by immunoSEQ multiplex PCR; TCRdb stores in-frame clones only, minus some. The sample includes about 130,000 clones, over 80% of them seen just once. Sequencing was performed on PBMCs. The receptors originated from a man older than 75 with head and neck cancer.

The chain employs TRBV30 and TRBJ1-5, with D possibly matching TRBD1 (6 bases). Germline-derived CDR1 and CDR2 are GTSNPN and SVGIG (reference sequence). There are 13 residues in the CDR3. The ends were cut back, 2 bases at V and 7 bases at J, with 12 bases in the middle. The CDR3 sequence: CAWSHRVGQPQHF. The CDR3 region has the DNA TGTGCCTGGAGTCACAGGGTAGGACAGCCCCAGCATTTT. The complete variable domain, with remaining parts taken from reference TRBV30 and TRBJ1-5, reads SQTIHQWPATLVQPVGSPLSLECTVEGTSNPNLYWYRQAAGRGLQLLFYSVGIGQISSEVPQNLSASRPQDRQFILSSKKLLLSDSGFYLCAWSHRVGQPQHFGDGTRLSIL.

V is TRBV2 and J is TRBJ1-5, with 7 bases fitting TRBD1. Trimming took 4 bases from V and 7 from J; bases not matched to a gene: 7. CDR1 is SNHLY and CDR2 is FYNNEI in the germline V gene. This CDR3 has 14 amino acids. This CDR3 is CASSAQGRWQPQHF. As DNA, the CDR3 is TGTGCCAGCAGTGCACAGGGGCGTTGGCAGCCCCAGCATTTT.

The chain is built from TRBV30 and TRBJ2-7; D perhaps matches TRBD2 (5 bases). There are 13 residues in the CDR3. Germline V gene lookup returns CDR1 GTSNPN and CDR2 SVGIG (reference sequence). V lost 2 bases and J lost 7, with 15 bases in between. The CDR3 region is CAWSKYSPGEQYF. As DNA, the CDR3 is TGTGCCTGGAGTAAATACTCGCCGGGGGAGCAGTACTTC. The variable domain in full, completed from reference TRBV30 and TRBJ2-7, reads SQTIHQWPATLVQPVGSPLSLECTVEGTSNPNLYWYRQAAGRGLQLLFYSVGIGQISSEVPQNLSASRPQDRQFILSSKKLLLSDSGFYLCAWSKYSPGEQYFGPGTRLTVT.

The CDR3 region has the DNA TGTGCCACTTCGGACAGCATGAACACTGAAGCTTTCTTT. As protein: CATSDSMNTEAFF. The chain links TRBV6-5 to TRBJ1-1, with D possibly being TRBD1 (6 bases). CDR1 is MNHEY, CDR2 SVGAGI, per germline. The CDR3 sequence is 13 residues long. V lost 10 bases to trimming and J lost 0 bases, with 12 bases between them.

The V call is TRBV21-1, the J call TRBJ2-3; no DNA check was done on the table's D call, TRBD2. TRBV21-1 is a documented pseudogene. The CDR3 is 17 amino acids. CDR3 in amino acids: CASSFIEVGGHTGTQYF. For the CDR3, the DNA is TGTGCCAGCAGCTTTATAGAGGTGGGAGGCCATACCGGTACGCAGTATTTT.

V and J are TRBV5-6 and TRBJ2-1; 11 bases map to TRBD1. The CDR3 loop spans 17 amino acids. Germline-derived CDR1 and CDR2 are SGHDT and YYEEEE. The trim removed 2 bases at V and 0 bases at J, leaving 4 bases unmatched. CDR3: CASSLGTGGRSYNEQFF. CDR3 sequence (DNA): TGTGCCAGCAGCTTAGGGACAGGGGGTCGCTCCTACAATGAGCAGTTCTTC.

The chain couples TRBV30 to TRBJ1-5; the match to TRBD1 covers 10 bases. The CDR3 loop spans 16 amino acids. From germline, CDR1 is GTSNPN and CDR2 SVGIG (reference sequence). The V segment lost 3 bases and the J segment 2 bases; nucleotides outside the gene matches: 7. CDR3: CAWRATGTGGNQPQHF. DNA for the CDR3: TGTGCCTGGAGAGCGACCGGGACAGGGGGCAATCAGCCCCAGCATTTT.

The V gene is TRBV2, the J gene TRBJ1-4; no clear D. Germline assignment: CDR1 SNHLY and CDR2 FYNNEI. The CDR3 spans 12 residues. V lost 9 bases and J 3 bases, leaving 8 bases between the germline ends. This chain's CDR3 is CARQRANEKLFF. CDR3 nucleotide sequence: TGTGCCAGGCAGAGGGCTAATGAAAAACTGTTTTTT. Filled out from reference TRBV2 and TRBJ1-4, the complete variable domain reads EPEVTQTPSHQVTQMGQEVILRCVPISNHLYFYWYRQILGQKVEFLVSFYNNEISEKSEIFDDQFSVERPDGSNFTLKIRSTKLEDSAMYFCARQRANEKLFFGSGTQLSVL.